The source of this T cell receptor (beta chain) is a study of glioma-infiltrating T cells. Study-level points and caveats: Only very few CDR3 sequences appeared in both tissue and blood.

This clonotype was recorded at least ten times. Its antigen remains unknown. Amplification of TCR alpha and beta CDR3 regions from RNA used iRepertoire nested multiplex PCR. A single record per CDR3 protein comes from TCRdb applying MiXCR to the multiplex PCR reads. The repertoire consists of about 190,000 distinct CDR3 sequences, with around 32% occurring once and the leading ten covering just over 20%. Germline CDR1 SGHTA, CDR2 FQGNSA. There are 14 residues in the CDR3. V dropped 2 bases and J dropped 6 bases, with 13 bases sitting between them. This receptor was identified in a human donor with low-grade glioma or glioblastoma, undergoing nonglioma brain surgery, or in good health (not recorded which). Sequencing was carried out using glioma tissue, nonneoplastic brain tissue, or PBMCs (not recorded which). J is TRBJ1-1 and V is TRBV7-2; D remains ambiguous. DNA for the CDR3: TGTGCCAGCAGCTTAAGGGAGGGCTACGCTGAAGCTTTCTTT. It translates to CASSLREGYAEAFF.